A selection of T cell receptor beta chains follows, all from one sample in a study of T cells in narcolepsy. Measured with immunoSEQ multiplex PCR; TCRdb has only the in-frame clones, and not every one. The data hold tens of thousands of clones, with 75% to 85% observed a single time. Material: CD45RA- memory CD4+ T cells from PBMCs. The receptors originated from a human donor with narcolepsy. Both conserved end residues are part of each CDR3. Each record gives: V gene, D gene, clone size, J gene, CDR3 DNA, CDR3 protein. A D gene is named only where the DNA matches it firmly. Rows give clone size only sometimes, using once, few, many, or a class for an expanded clone.

v_gene: TRBV6-6
d_gene: .
abundance: once
j_gene: TRBJ2-4
CDR3nt: TGTGCCAGCAGTTACTCGGGCCAGGGAAACATTCAGTACTTC
CDR3aa: CASSYSGQGNIQYF

v_gene: TRBV5-4
d_gene: .
abundance: .
j_gene: TRBJ1-3
CDR3nt: TGTGCCAGCAGCTTGGCACAGGTCTCTGGAAACACCATATATTTT
CDR3aa: CASSLAQVSGNTIYF

v_gene: TRBV27
d_gene: TRBD2
abundance: .
j_gene: TRBJ2-1
CDR3nt: TGTGCCAGCAGTCGGGAGGGGGACCACAATGAGCAGTTCTTC
CDR3aa: CASSREGDHNEQFF

v_gene: TRBV25-1
d_gene: .
abundance: once
j_gene: TRBJ1-2
CDR3nt: TGTGCCAGTAGAGGACAGAGCTACTATGGCTACACCTTC
CDR3aa: CASRGQSYYGYTF

v_gene: TRBV5-1
d_gene: .
abundance: .
j_gene: TRBJ1-3
CDR3nt: TGCGCCAGCAGCTCAGGGTCTGGAAACACCATATATTTT
CDR3aa: CASSSGSGNTIYF

v_gene: TRBV5-1
d_gene: TRBD1
abundance: .
j_gene: TRBJ2-3
CDR3nt: TGCGCCAGCAGCTCGGACAGGGCGGACACAGATACGCAGTATTTT
CDR3aa: CASSSDRADTDTQYF

v_gene: TRBV5-6
d_gene: TRBD1
abundance: .
j_gene: TRBJ2-5
CDR3nt: TGTGCCAGCAGCTCAGGGGGACGGGAGACCCAGTACTTC
CDR3aa: CASSSGGRETQYF

v_gene: TRBV29-1
d_gene: TRBD1
abundance: .
j_gene: TRBJ2-7
CDR3nt: TGCAGCGTTGTAGGCACAGGGGGGTTCTACGAGCAGTACTTC
CDR3aa: CSVVGTGGFYEQYF

v_gene: TRBV19
d_gene: .
abundance: .
j_gene: TRBJ1-5
CDR3nt: TGTGCCAGTAGTATAGGTTTGGCAGAAGCCTTCAATCAGCCCCAGCATTTT
CDR3aa: CASSIGLAEAFNQPQHF

v_gene: TRBV4-3
d_gene: .
abundance: .
j_gene: TRBJ1-4
CDR3nt: TGCGCCAGCAGCCAAGCGGGTGTACCTAATGAAAAACTGTTTTTT
CDR3aa: CASSQAGVPNEKLFF

v_gene: TRBV19
d_gene: TRBD1
abundance: .
j_gene: TRBJ1-5
CDR3nt: TGTGCCAGTACTTGGGGGACAGGGGGCCAACAGCCCCAGCATTTT
CDR3aa: CASTWGTGGQQPQHF

v_gene: TRBV28
d_gene: .
abundance: few
j_gene: TRBJ1-5
CDR3nt: TGTGCCAGCAGTTCATATAATCAGCCCCAGCATTTT
CDR3aa: CASSSYNQPQHF

v_gene: TRBV2
d_gene: TRBD2
abundance: .
j_gene: TRBJ2-5
CDR3nt: TGTGCCAGCGGGGAGCGGGGGAGAACCCAGTACTTC
CDR3aa: CASGERGRTQYF

v_gene: TRBV11-2
d_gene: .
abundance: .
j_gene: TRBJ2-3
CDR3nt: TGTGCCAGCAGCTTAAGGTTAAGAGATACGCAGTATTTT
CDR3aa: CASSLRLRDTQYF

v_gene: TRBV5-4
d_gene: TRBD1
abundance: .
j_gene: TRBJ2-2
CDR3nt: TGTGCCAGCAGTTATCCGGGACAGGGGGCAACCACCGGGGAGCTGTTTTTT
CDR3aa: CASSYPGQGATTGELFF

v_gene: TRBV2
d_gene: TRBD1
abundance: .
j_gene: TRBJ2-2
CDR3nt: TGTGCCAGCAGGTTAGGGACAGGGGCGAACACCGGGGAGCTGTTTTTT
CDR3aa: CASRLGTGANTGELFF

v_gene: TRBV5-1
d_gene: TRBD2
abundance: .
j_gene: TRBJ2-1
CDR3nt: TGCGCCAGCAGTAGGCTAGCGGGAGGGCCCTCTACGGTATGGGAGCAGTTCTTC
CDR3aa: CASSRLAGGPSTVWEQFF